This entry features one T cell receptor beta chain sequence. The antigen remains unidentified. Sequenced by immunoSEQ multiplex PCR; TCRdb stores in-frame clones only, minus some. The table lists around 140,000 clones, about nine tenths of them singletons, with about 1% in the top ten. V lost 1 base, J lost 5 bases, and 8 bases stayed unmatched. This CDR3 is 15 amino acids long. CDR1 SGHNT and CDR2 YYREEE come from the germline V gene (reference sequence). Blood samples were obtained at baseline, cycle 4 day 1, and cycle 7 day 1. This entry is derived from a study of OX40 agonist ivuxolimab in advanced cancers. The overall study: Melanoma, hepatocellular carcinoma, head and neck or renal cell cancer occurred in dose-escalation patients. Study-level findings and limits: Within 6 weeks, CD4+ and CD8+ blood T cells expanded clonally at 0.1 to 3.0 mg/kg.

The chain links TRBV5-4 to TRBJ2-5; 7 bases line up with TRBD2. The clonotype comes from an adult with an advanced solid tumor such as melanoma, head and neck, liver or kidney cancer. Here the sequenced sample was CD4+ or CD8+ T cells sorted from blood, taken in a trial of the OX40 agonist ivuxolimab. CDR3 sequence: CASSLSAGTGETQYF. The CDR3 coding sequence is TGTGCCAGCAGCTTGTCAGCGGGAACGGGCGAGACCCAGTACTTC.